The 7 T cell receptor beta chains below all came from one sample that was sequenced in a study of identical twins. In TCRdb, the 5' RACE reads were re-called with MiXCR into one record per CDR3 protein. The repertoire holds roughly 250,000 distinct CDR3 sequences, with about 7% as singletons. Another study also made use of these data, one on yellow fever vaccine responses in identical twins.

Material: memory (CD45RO+) T cells sorted from blood. The receptors derive from a woman between 18 and 30 years old in good health.

Only a few counts were recorded for this clonotype. The gene calls are TRBV9 and TRBJ2-5; D is unresolved. This CDR3 is built from 12 residues. V was pared by 4 bases and J by 9 bases, with 13 bases between. Germline-derived CDR1 and CDR2 are SGDLS and YYNGEE. The CDR3 sequence: CASSPNAGAQYF. The CDR3 nucleotides read TGTGCCAGCAGCCCCAATGCAGGCGCCCAGTACTTC.

This clonotype was detected many times. For the CDR3, the DNA is TGTGCCATCAGTGGGCTAGCCGGTATGAGCAATGAGCAGTTCTTC. As protein: CAISGLAGMSNEQFF. V is TRBV10-3 and J is TRBJ2-1, with a weak D call TRBD2 (5 bases). V lost 4 bases, J lost 6 bases, and 16 bases lay in between. Germline-derived CDR1 and CDR2 are ENHRY and SYGVKD. The CDR3 runs to 15 residues.

This clonotype was seen at least ten times. The gene calls are TRBV12-3 or TRBV12-4 and TRBJ2-1, with D unclear. CDR3 length equals 12 residues. The germline V and J ends were trimmed by 2 bases and 10 bases, with 9 bases remaining between them. The CDR3 loop is CASSLIALEQFF. CDR3 DNA: TGTGCCAGCAGTTTAATTGCGCTAGAGCAGTTCTTC.

CDR3 sequence: CASSLDDRPTEAFF. DNA of the CDR3: TGCGCCAGCAGCTTGGATGACAGGCCCACTGAAGCTTTCTTT. The genes are TRBV5-1 and TRBJ1-1; tentative D call: TRBD1 (6 bases). The CDR3 is 14 residues long. Trimming took off 0 bases at V and 4 bases at J, with 10 bases between the two ends. Per the germline V gene, CDR1 is SGHRS and CDR2 is YFSETQ.

This chain connects TRBV7-9 to TRBJ2-4; TRBD2 is a possible D gene (6 bases). The length of the CDR3 is 16 residues. The V gene's germline CDR1 is SEHNR and CDR2 FQNEAQ (reference sequence). V was shortened by 5 bases and J by 0 bases, with 14 bases between the two germline ends. CDR3 sequence: CASSTGGTLAKNIQYF. In nucleotides, the CDR3 is TGTGCCAGCAGCACCGGGGGTACACTAGCCAAAAACATTCAGTACTTC.

The J gene is TRBJ2-2, the V gene TRBV4-2, with D hard to call. This CDR3 is built from 16 residues. Trimming shortened V by 0 bases and J by 0 bases, and 8 bases separated the two germline ends. Germline CDR1 and CDR2: LGHNA and YNFKEQ. As DNA, the CDR3 is TGTGCCAGCAGCCAAGATGCGCCGCCGAACACCGGGGAGCTGTTTTTT. As protein: CASSQDAPPNTGELFF.

The gene calls are TRBV24-1 and TRBJ1-2, with D uncertain. This CDR3 spans 14 amino acids. Between the trimmed V and J ends, which lost 0 bases and 4 bases, there was a span of 8 bases. In germline, CDR1 is KGHDR, CDR2 SFDVKD. CDR3 nucleotide sequence: TGTGCCACCAGTGATTTGACGACAACCTATGGCTACACCTTC. It codes for CATSDLTTTYGYTF.